These 3 T cell receptor beta chains originate from one sample sequenced in a study of brain metastases from non-small cell lung cancer. Assay used: immunoSEQ multiplex PCR; TCRdb lists only in-frame clones, some missing. The table lists under 2,000 clones, over 85% of them singletons. Source material: tissue from a brain metastasis. The receptors stem from a donor at least 40 years old with non-small cell lung cancer.

This rearrangement joins TRBV9 to TRBJ1-2; tentatively, D is TRBD1 (6 bases). CDR1 and CDR2 from the germline V gene are SGDLS and YYNGEE. The CDR3 consists of 14 residues. V was cut by 4 bases and J by 4 bases, with 14 bases left in between. CDR3 DNA: TGTGCCAGCAGCCCAACAGGGATGGGCTATGGCTACACCTTC. Translation gives CASSPTGMGYGYTF.

Regarding this clone: Distinct nucleotide sequences in the sample also encode this CDR3. This rearrangement joins TRBV6-5 to TRBJ2-7; 14 nucleotides line up with TRBD2. The germline V gene encodes CDR1 MNHEY and CDR2 SVGAGI. Germline trimming cut 7 bases from V and 7 bases from J; bases unmatched to any gene: 9. The CDR3 is 15 amino acids. CDR3 protein: CASMPTSGGAGEQYF. The CDR3 coding sequence is TGTGCCAGCATGCCGACTAGCGGGGGGGCCGGAGAGCAGTACTTC.

The V and J genes are TRBV6-6 and TRBJ1-6; D is ambiguous. The CDR3 covers 11 residues. The germline V gene encodes CDR1 MNHNY and CDR2 SVGAGI (reference sequence). Between the trimmed V and J ends, which lost 8 bases and 7 bases, there was a span of 6 bases. CDR3 loop: CASHRNSPLHF. CDR3 nucleotide sequence: TGTGCCAGCCACCGAAATTCACCCCTCCACTTT.